The 29 T cell receptor beta chains reported below all come from one sample, sequenced in a study of T cell repertoires in cytomegalovirus infection. TCRdb passed the reads through MiXCR, listing each CDR3 protein once. The profile shows some 220,000 distinct CDR3 sequences, less than 50% of them singletons. The antigens for these receptors are not known. The sequencing used CD8+ T cells from cultured PBMCs, collected from culture after CMV antigen stimulation. These receptors all stem from a human donor in good health (CMV status not recorded). Some clones in this sample may be carry-over from other donors' samples.

The chain combines TRBV14 with TRBJ2-3, with D perhaps TRBD1 or TRBD2 (5 bases each). V lost 4 bases to trimming and J lost 2 bases, with 16 bases between them. The CDR3 is 16 amino acids. Germline V CDR1 and CDR2: SGHDN, FVKESK. CDR3 in DNA: TGTGCCAGCAGCCCCCGGGACGTACGCTTCACAGATACGCAGTATTTT. This sequence encodes CASSPRDVRFTDTQYF.

The chain links TRBV7-3 to TRBJ2-5; no definite D call. Per germline, CDR1 SGHTA and CDR2 FQGTGA. V lost 7 bases, J lost 5 bases, and 14 bases lay in between. The CDR3 runs to 13 residues. The CDR3 is CASTPNVGETQYF. The CDR3 region has the DNA TGTGCCAGCACCCCAAATGTGGGGGAGACCCAGTACTTC. The full variable domain, rest sourced from reference TRBV7-3 and TRBJ2-5, is GAGVSQTPSNKVTEKGKYVELRCDPISGHTALYWYRQSLGQGPEFLIYFQGTGAADDSGLPNDRFFAVRPEGSVSTLKIQRTERGDSAVYLCASTPNVGETQYFGPGTRLLVL.

The chain's CDR3 is CASSLDSARMNTEAFF. The DNA for the CDR3 is TGTGCCAGCAGCTTAGATTCCGCCCGAATGAACACTGAAGCTTTCTTT. V and J are TRBV7-9 and TRBJ1-1; D not certain. The V end lost 1 base, the J end lost 0 bases, and 12 bases lay between the germline ends. Germline V lookup: CDR1 SEHNR, CDR2 FQNEAQ (reference sequence). CDR3 size: 16 residues.

The chain couples TRBV28 to TRBJ2-5; the match to TRBD1 covers 7 bases. This CDR3 region has 14 residues. The V segment lost 6 bases and the J segment 5 bases; nucleotides outside the gene matches: 9. Germline assignment: CDR1 MDHEN and CDR2 SYDVKM. CDR3 in amino acids: CASSPRQGLETQYF. The CDR3 DNA is TGTGCCAGCAGCCCCCGACAGGGATTGGAGACCCAGTACTTC.

The chain links TRBV6-6 to TRBJ2-7, with D maybe TRBD1 (6 bases). Trimming shortened V by 7 bases and J by 5 bases, and 21 bases separated the two germline ends. The germline V gene has CDR1 MNHNY and CDR2 SVGAGI (reference sequence). CDR3 size: 15 residues. DNA for the CDR3: TGTGCCAGCATCCGCGGGCCCGGGACAATCCACGAGCAGTACTTC. Its protein is CASIRGPGTIHEQYF.

The V and J genes are TRBV27 and TRBJ2-2; perhaps TRBD2 as D (6 bases). V lost 2 bases and J 5 bases, leaving 9 bases between the germline ends. The CDR3 has 14 amino acids. Looked up from germline, CDR1 is MNHEY and CDR2 is SMNVEV (reference sequence). For the CDR3, the DNA is TGTGCCAGCAGTTTAGCTAGCGCGACCGGGGAGCTGTTTTTT. Translation gives CASSLASATGELFF.

The chain is built from TRBV7-3 and TRBJ1-1; TRBD1 aligns across 11 bases. The V segment lost 5 bases and the J segment 1 base; nucleotides outside the gene matches: 9. The CDR3 runs 17 residues. Germline V gene data show CDR1 as SGHTA and CDR2 as FQGTGA. The chain's CDR3 is CASSPGTGGISNTEAFF. The CDR3 region has the DNA TGTGCCAGCAGCCCCGGGACAGGGGGAATCTCGAACACTGAAGCTTTCTTT.

In this sample, this clonotype turned up a few times. The gene calls are TRBV6-4 and TRBJ2-1, with 9 bases identical to TRBD2. Germline trimming cut 5 bases from V and 8 bases from J; bases unmatched to any gene: 7. CDR3 length: 14 residues. Germline V gene sequence: CDR1 MRHNA, CDR2 SNTAGT. This CDR3 is CASSPGSGGDEQFF. The CDR3 nucleotides are TGTGCCAGCAGTCCGGGTAGCGGGGGAGATGAGCAGTTCTTC.

This clonotype was detected a few times. The chain has TRBV19 and TRBJ1-1; D remains ambiguous. Germline CDR1 LNHDA, CDR2 SQIVND (reference sequence). The V end was cut by 0 bases, the J end by 4 bases, with 18 bases between. The CDR3 contains 17 residues. The DNA for the CDR3 is TGTGCCAGTAGTATAGATCGCGAAGGCCCGACGAGCACTGAAGCTTTCTTT. This codes for CASSIDREGPTSTEAFF. Filled out from reference TRBV19 and TRBJ1-1, the complete variable domain reads DGGITQSPKYLFRKEGQNVTLSCEQNLNHDAMYWYRQDPGQGLRLIYYSQIVNDFQKGDIAEGYSVSREKKESFPLTVTSAQKNPTAFYLCASSIDREGPTSTEAFFGQGTRLTVV.

The chain couples TRBV2 to TRBJ1-2, with no clear D. Looked up from germline, CDR1 is SNHLY and CDR2 is FYNNEI. This CDR3 contains 15 residues. Trimming removed 2 bases from V and 3 bases from J, with 13 bases in between. The CDR3 is CASSERNRQDYGYTF. The CDR3 DNA follows: TGTGCCAGCAGTGAAAGAAACCGGCAGGACTATGGCTACACCTTC.

This chain links TRBV12-5 with TRBJ1-5; 7 nucleotides match TRBD1. Unmatched junction bases numbered 11, after V lost 2 bases and J lost 7 bases. The CDR3 spans 16 residues. Looked up from germline, CDR1 is LGHNT and CDR2 is FRNRAP. CDR3 DNA: TGTGCTAGTGGTTTGACGCAATACAGGGGTGACCAGCCCCAGCATTTT. The encoded protein is CASGLTQYRGDQPQHF.

This clonotype has only one observation. An end of the junction does not agree with germline; a read error may underlie this. The genes are TRBV5-1 and TRBJ2-5; 8 nucleotides align to TRBD1. Germline loops: CDR1 SGHRS, CDR2 YFSETQ. This CDR3 is 16 amino acids long. The CDR3 DNA sequence: TGCGCAAGCAGACTGAGATCGGACAGGGACCAAGATACCCAGTACTTC. As protein: CASRLRSDRDQDTQYF. The full variable domain, with the rest looked up from reference TRBV5-1 and TRBJ2-5, is KAGVTQTPRYLIKTRGQQVTLSCSPISGHRSVSWYQQTPGQGLQFLFEYFSETQRNKGNFPGRFSGRQFSNSRSEMNVSTLELGDSALYLCASRLRSDRDQDTQYFGPGTRLLVL.

This clonotype was seen only once. The CDR3 coding sequence is TGTGCCAGCAGTTTATCGGCAGGGGAGATCAAAAACATTCAGTACTTC. The encoded protein is CASSLSAGEIKNIQYF. V and J are TRBV27 and TRBJ2-4; a possible D gene is TRBD1 (6 bases). V dropped 0 bases and J dropped 3 bases, with 12 bases sitting between them. CDR1 and CDR2 from the germline V gene are MNHEY and SMNVEV (reference sequence). The CDR3 runs to 16 residues.

This clonotype was counted at least ten times. The genes are TRBV7-2 and TRBJ2-3, with D maybe TRBD2 (6 bases). The CDR3 covers 15 residues. Germline lookup yields CDR1 SGHTA and CDR2 FQGNSA. V was trimmed by 1 base and J by 2 bases, leaving 10 bases between them. The CDR3 protein is CASSLGGAHTDTQYF. CDR3 nucleotides: TGTGCCAGCAGCTTAGGCGGGGCTCACACAGATACGCAGTATTTT.

This clonotype was observed a few times. V and J are TRBV7-2 and TRBJ1-1; 8 bases align to TRBD1. CDR1 and CDR2 (germline): SGHTA, FQGNSA. This CDR3 is 13 amino acids long. V gave up 6 bases and J gave up 12 bases; unmatched junction bases: 12. Written as DNA, the CDR3 is TGTGCCAGCAGAAGACAAGGACAGGGTATCTCTTTCTTT. Protein sequence: CASRRQGQGISFF.

This clonotype appeared a few times. The chain employs TRBV10-3 and TRBJ1-1; D is ambiguous. V gave up 6 bases and J gave up 0 bases, with 14 bases separating them. Germline V gene lookup returns CDR1 ENHRY and CDR2 SYGVKD. The CDR3 sequence is 15 residues long. The CDR3 sequence is CAIRTSWSLNTEAFF. The CDR3, as DNA: TGTGCCATCAGGACTTCCTGGTCGCTGAACACTGAAGCTTTCTTT.

The V gene is TRBV7-8, the J gene TRBJ2-1; 10 positions match TRBD1. The trim removed 5 bases at V and 8 bases at J, leaving 12 bases unmatched. The CDR3 length is 16 residues. From germline, CDR1 is SGHVS and CDR2 FQNEAQ. As DNA, the CDR3 is TGTGCCAGCAGCCTAGGACAGGGGGGTAGCGGAGATGAGCAGTTCTTC. Translated: CASSLGQGGSGDEQFF.

Of note for this clonotype: The conserved closing phenylalanine or tryptophan is absent in this CDR3, likely reflecting a read error. The chain links TRBV11-2 to TRBJ1-5, with 8 bases fitting TRBD1. Unmatched junction bases numbered 9, after V lost 5 bases and J lost 0 bases. Germline V gene data show CDR1 as SGHAT and CDR2 as FQNNGV. The CDR3 has 17 residues. For the CDR3, the DNA is TGTGCCAGCAGCCCATTCGGGACAGGCTATAGCAATCAGCCCCAGCATTAT. This translates into CASSPFGTGYSNQPQHY.

There are a few counts of this clonotype. This chain connects TRBV29-1 to TRBJ2-3; D unresolved. The CDR3 has 14 amino acids. The germline V and J ends were trimmed by 7 bases and 0 bases, with 14 bases remaining between them. CDR1 SQVTM and CDR2 ANQGSEA come from the germline V gene. CDR3 sequence (DNA): TGCAGCGGCAGGATGACCGTAAGCACAGATACGCAGTATTTT. Translating it yields CSGRMTVSTDTQYF.

Turning to this clonotype: One end of the junction does not line up with germline, which may come from a read error. This rearrangement joins TRBV6-2 or TRBV6-3 to TRBJ1-1; D not resolved. This CDR3 spans 14 amino acids. Looked up from germline, CDR1 is MNHEY and CDR2 is SVGEGT. For the CDR3, the DNA is TGTGCAAGCAGTTCCCCAGAACAGAAAACTGAAGCTTTCTTT. Its translation is CASSSPEQKTEAFF.

This clonotype was detected only a few times. This sequence joins TRBV2 and TRBJ1-2; D is possibly TRBD1 (5 bases). The CDR3 is made up of 15 amino acids. V shed 7 bases and J shed 8 bases, with 23 bases lying between them. The germline gives CDR1 SNHLY, CDR2 FYNNEI. CDR3 bases: TGTGCCAGCAATGACAGCCTCGCCCACTGGGTAGGCTACACCTTC. This translates into CASNDSLAHWVGYTF.

The chain recombines TRBV15 with TRBJ2-2; 10 bases match TRBD2. V was clipped by 5 bases and J by 2 bases; unmatched bases: 11. The CDR3 is 18 amino acids. Germline V lookup: CDR1 LNHNV, CDR2 YYDKDF (reference sequence). CDR3 DNA: TGTGCCACCAGCGGACTGACCAGCGGGAGGGTTAACACCGGGGAGCTGTTTTTT. Translation gives CATSGLTSGRVNTGELFF.

This clonotype has just a few counts. This sequence joins TRBV11-2 and TRBJ2-7; D may be TRBD2 (6 bases). CDR1 is SGHAT and CDR2 is FQNNGV in the germline V gene. The CDR3 spans 13 residues. V was cut by 3 bases and J by 6 bases, with 12 bases left in between. The CDR3, as DNA: TGTGCCAGCAGCTTGGGGGGAGTCTCCGAGCAGTACTTC. It is translated as CASSLGGVSEQYF.

The sample holds a few counts of this clonotype. The rearrangement links TRBV27 to TRBJ2-1; 11 bases are a match to TRBD1. The germline gives CDR1 MNHEY, CDR2 SMNVEV (reference sequence). The V and J ends lost 7 bases and 7 bases, in that order; junction bases with no gene match: 12. This CDR3 is 16 amino acids long. In nucleotides, the CDR3 is TGTGCCAGCACCCTACGACGGACAGGGGGCGCGAATGAGCAGTTCTTC. It codes for CASTLRRTGGANEQFF.

The CDR3 region is CASSEGPVGTEAFF. CDR3 nucleotides: TGTGCCAGCAGTGAAGGGCCCGTGGGCACTGAAGCTTTCTTT. The chain recombines TRBV6-1 with TRBJ1-1; unclear D gene. The CDR3 contains 14 residues. V lost 1 base to trimming and J lost 4 bases, with 10 bases between them. Germline assignment: CDR1 MNHNS and CDR2 SASEGT.

This chain uses TRBV27 with TRBJ2-6; D remains ambiguous. This CDR3 is built from 16 residues. The V end was cut by 5 bases, the J end by 0 bases, with 11 bases between. Germline V gives CDR1 MNHEY, CDR2 SMNVEV (reference sequence). The CDR3 nucleotides read TGTGCCAGCAGTACGATAGATACCTCTGGGGCCAACGTCCTGACTTTC. It is translated as CASSTIDTSGANVLTF.

This clonotype turned up a few times. The genes are TRBV7-2 and TRBJ2-1; D might be TRBD1 (5 bases). V gave up 9 bases and J gave up 4 bases, with 10 bases separating them. The length of the CDR3 is 12 residues. CDR1 is SGHTA, CDR2 FQGNSA, per germline. The CDR3 bases are TGTGCCAGGACCGACAGTTACAATGAGCAGTTCTTC. Its translation is CARTDSYNEQFF.

A few counts support this clonotype. The rearrangement joins TRBV7-8 to TRBJ2-7; a possible D gene is TRBD2 (6 bases). This CDR3 has 17 residues. Germline lookup yields CDR1 SGHVS and CDR2 FQNEAQ. Trimming took 0 bases from V and 0 from J, leaving 15 bases between them. For the CDR3, the DNA is TGTGCCAGCAGCTTAGCGTTGGAGGGGCTTAGCTCCTACGAGCAGTACTTC. Residues: CASSLALEGLSSYEQYF. Filled out from reference TRBV7-8 and TRBJ2-7, the complete variable domain reads GAGVSQSPRYKVAKRGQDVALRCDPISGHVSLFWYQQALGQGPEFLTYFQNEAQLDKSGLPSDRFFAERPEGSVSTLKIQRTQQEDSAVYLCASSLALEGLSSYEQYFGPGTRLTVT.

The V gene is TRBV27, the J gene TRBJ2-2; the D gene could be TRBD1 or TRBD2 (5 bases each). CDR1 and CDR2 (germline): MNHEY, SMNVEV (reference sequence). The V end was cut by 5 bases, the J end by 4 bases, with 20 bases between. The CDR3 is 17 residues long. The CDR3 sequence: CASSPRDPPNGTGELFF. CDR3 DNA: TGTGCCAGCAGTCCCCGGGACCCTCCAAACGGCACCGGGGAGCTGTTTTTT.